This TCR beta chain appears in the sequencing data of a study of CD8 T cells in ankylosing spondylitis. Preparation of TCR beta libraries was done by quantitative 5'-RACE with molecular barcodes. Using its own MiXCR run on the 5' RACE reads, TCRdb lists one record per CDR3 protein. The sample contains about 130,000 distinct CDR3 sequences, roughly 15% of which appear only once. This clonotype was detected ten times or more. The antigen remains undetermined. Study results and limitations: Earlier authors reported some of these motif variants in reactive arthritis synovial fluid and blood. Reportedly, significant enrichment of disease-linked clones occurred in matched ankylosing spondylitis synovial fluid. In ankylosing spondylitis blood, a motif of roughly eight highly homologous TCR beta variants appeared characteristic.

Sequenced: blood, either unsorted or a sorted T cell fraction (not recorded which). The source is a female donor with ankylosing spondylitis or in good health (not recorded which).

CDR3 coding DNA: TGTGCCAGCGGATTTGGGGACAGCGGCGGCTACGAGCAGTACTTC. It codes for CASGFGDSGGYEQYF. The rearrangement links TRBV25-1 to TRBJ2-7; 7 bases match TRBD1. V trimming: 8 bases; J trimming: 3 bases; junction bases outside the gene matches: 13. There are 15 residues in the CDR3. From germline, CDR1 is MGHDK and CDR2 SYGVNS.